This T cell receptor beta chain was obtained from a study of control samples from healthy donors and cancer patients. Repertoires were generated with immunoSEQ multiplex PCR, while TCRdb's copy carries only in-frame clones and drops some. The sample shows about 85,000 clones, roughly 89% of them seen only once. The germline gives CDR1 MNHEY, CDR2 SMNVEV (reference sequence). With 6 bases removed from V and 2 bases from J, the gap between germline ends came to 18 bases. This CDR3 has 16 residues. The sample consisted of blood. This clonotype was obtained from a woman aged 55-70 years in good health. The chain links TRBV27 to TRBJ2-3, with D unclear. DNA of the CDR3: TGTGCCAGCAGCTTAAAAGGGCCCTCCTTCACAGATACGCAGTATTTT. This encodes CASSLKGPSFTDTQYF.